The 3 T cell receptor beta chains below were found in one sample sequenced in a study of T-cell reconstitution after alpha-beta-depleted transplantation in children. Unique molecular identifiers featured in how the TCRbeta library was prepared. TCRdb used MiXCR to reprocess the PCR reads, holding one entry per CDR3 protein. The table includes some 520,000 distinct CDR3 sequences, 30% to 35% detected once. Here the sequenced sample was PBMCs from the stem cell graft donor, taken from the stem cell graft. The receptors shown here come from a human donor who donated a stem cell graft to a child with aplastic anemia.

This clonotype was counted a few times. The gene calls are TRBV29-1 and TRBJ2-3, with D perhaps TRBD2 (7 bases). The CDR3 is made up of 15 amino acids. V lost 3 bases to trimming and J lost 2 bases, with 15 bases between them. Germline V CDR1 and CDR2: SQVTM, ANQGSEA. CDR3 in amino acids: CSVDGGLPLTDTQYF. The CDR3 nucleotides are TGCAGCGTTGACGGGGGGCTTCCCCTCACAGATACGCAGTATTTT.

V gene TRBV12-3 or TRBV12-4 combines with J gene TRBJ2-1; weak D call: TRBD2 (5 bases). CDR3 length: 13 amino acids. The germline V and J ends were trimmed by 5 bases and 8 bases, with 13 bases remaining between them. The CDR3 sequence is CASSPEARDEQFF. In nucleotides, the CDR3 is TGTGCCAGCAGTCCCGAGGCGAGGGATGAGCAGTTCTTC.

This clonotype was seen a few times. The gene calls are TRBV6-5 and TRBJ2-5; 12 positions match TRBD1. Per the germline V gene, CDR1 is MNHEY and CDR2 is SVGAGI. V dropped 5 bases and J dropped 6; count of bases not matched to a gene: 13. The CDR3 spans 17 residues. The CDR3 DNA reads TGTGCCAGCAGTCTTTCCCCCGGGACAGGGGGCGGAAAGACCCAGTACTTC. Protein: CASSLSPGTGGGKTQYF.